Below, 3 T cell receptor beta chains from the same sample are listed, as sequenced in a study of blood T cells in healthy people across ages. A second PCR, run for about 7 to 11 cycles, used a sample-barcoded 5' primer plus a J-beta primer mix. In TCRdb, the 5' RACE reads were re-called with MiXCR into one record per CDR3 protein. In the table there are approximately 1,100,000 distinct CDR3 sequences, 45% of which are singletons. Sequenced sample: blood. The receptors were gathered from an older woman in good health.

The CDR3 is CASSQDKGTYGYTF. CDR3 nucleotide sequence: TGTGCCAGCAGCCAAGATAAAGGGACCTATGGCTACACCTTC. The chain recombines TRBV3-1 with TRBJ1-2, with a weak D call TRBD1 (5 bases). The V end lost 0 bases, the J end lost 4 bases, and 9 bases lay between the germline ends. Germline CDR1 is LGHDT and CDR2 is YNNKEL (reference sequence). The CDR3 totals 14 residues.

This chain joins TRBV30 and TRBJ2-6; TRBD1 matches 7 bases. CDR3 length: 17 amino acids. V was clipped by 4 bases and J by 0 bases; unmatched bases: 9. The V gene's germline CDR1 is GTSNPN and CDR2 SVGIG (reference sequence). DNA of the CDR3: TGTGCCTGGAAATCGGGACAGTTGATCTCTGGGGCCAACGTCCTGACTTTC. Translation: CAWKSGQLISGANVLTF.

This clonotype was seen more than once but under ten times. The J gene is TRBJ2-4, the V gene TRBV3-1, with D possibly called TRBD1 or TRBD2 (5 bases each). V was cut by 2 bases and J by 0 bases, with 23 bases left in between. The CDR3 length is 20 residues. The germline CDR1 and CDR2 sequences are LGHDT and YNNKEL (reference sequence). The CDR3, as DNA: TGTGCCAGCAGCCAAAGGATCGGGGCAGTGTCGTCTCTAGCCAAAAACATTCAGTACTTC. Amino acid sequence: CASSQRIGAVSSLAKNIQYF.